Following are 32 T cell receptor beta chains from one sample sequenced in a study of Ad26.COV2.S vaccination and SARS-CoV-2 variants. The treatment was: some 20 received Ad26.COV2.S at low or high dose, single or two shots; roughly 5 received placebo; per-sample allocation not given. Day 63 after the first vaccine or placebo injection was the time point for sampling. Profiling relied on immunoSEQ multiplex PCR, and the TCRdb table lists in-frame clones only, not all of them. The sample holds some 350,000 clones; about 88% are singletons and the top ten take roughly 3.5%. This specimen consisted of peripheral blood, obtained in a trial of Ad26.COV2.S vaccine versus placebo. The receptors were sampled from a person between 18 and 65 years old who received the Ad26.COV2.S COVID-19 vaccine or a placebo.

The chain joins TRBV4-3 to TRBJ2-7; 8 bases agree with TRBD1. The CDR3 runs 14 residues. V gave up 5 bases and J gave up 3 bases; unmatched junction bases: 6. Germline lookup yields CDR1 LGHNA and CDR2 YSLEER. As DNA, the CDR3 is TGCGCCAGCAGCTACGGGACAGGCAGCTACGAGCAGTACTTC. Translating it yields CASSYGTGSYEQYF.

There are a few counts of this clone. V usage is TRBV28 and J usage is TRBJ1-2; D might be TRBD1 (6 bases). Trimming took 5 bases from V and 1 from J, leaving 20 bases between them. Germline CDR1 MDHEN, CDR2 SYDVKM. This CDR3 is 17 amino acids long. CDR3 DNA: TGTGCCAGCAGTGGAAGGGGAAGGGGGAACCTTAACTATGGCTACACCTTC. Its protein product is CASSGRGRGNLNYGYTF.

This clone was picked up a small number of times. This rearrangement joins TRBV4-3 to TRBJ2-7, with TRBD1 matching 8 bases. Germline V gene lookup returns CDR1 LGHNA and CDR2 YSLEER. There are 15 residues in the CDR3. J gave up 2 bases and V 2 bases, and 5 bases lay outside the gene matches. In nucleotides, the CDR3 is TGCGCCAGCAGCCAATCGGACAGGGAGACCTACGAGCAGTACTTC. Protein product: CASSQSDRETYEQYF.

V usage is TRBV15 and J usage is TRBJ1-4; 7 bases fit TRBD1. Germline V CDR1 and CDR2: LNHNV, YYDKDF (reference sequence). V shed 9 bases and J 8 bases; nucleotides not matched to a gene: 12. The CDR3 is 14 amino acids. The CDR3 sequence is CATATGTLREKLFF. As DNA, the CDR3 is TGTGCCACGGCGACAGGGACGTTACGGGAAAAACTGTTTTTT.

This sequence joins TRBV3-1 (or the pseudogene TRBV3-2) and TRBJ1-2; the D gene is possibly TRBD1 (6 bases). V was cut by 2 bases and J by 6 bases, with 10 bases left in between. Germline CDR1 reads LGHDT; CDR2 reads YNNKEL (reference sequence). This CDR3 contains 13 residues. The CDR3 region is CASSQTGPHGYTF. The CDR3 DNA sequence: TGTGCCAGCAGCCAAACAGGGCCTCATGGCTACACCTTC.

The V and J genes are TRBV9 and TRBJ2-6; D ambiguous. CDR3 length: 14 residues. The ends were cut back, 4 bases at V and 1 base at J, with 6 bases in the middle. Germline values: CDR1 SGDLS, CDR2 YYNGEE. CDR3 in amino acids: CASSPVSGANVLTF. The CDR3 nucleotides read TGTGCCAGCAGCCCTGTGTCTGGGGCCAACGTCCTGACTTTC.

The chain uses TRBV19 and TRBJ1-1; no clear D. CDR3 size: 12 residues. CDR1 and CDR2 (germline): LNHDA, SQIVND (reference sequence). V dropped 1 base and J dropped 11 bases, with 11 bases sitting between them. As DNA, the CDR3 is TGTGCCAGTAGTATAGGGGAAATCCGGGCTTTCTTT. Protein: CASSIGEIRAFF.

The genes are TRBV24-1 and TRBJ2-5; 11 bases line up with TRBD2. With V trimmed by 5 bases and J by 2 bases, 3 bases remained unmatched. This CDR3 has 15 residues. Germline V gene sequence: CDR1 KGHDR, CDR2 SFDVKD. The CDR3 spells CATSVLAGGQETQYF. The CDR3 region has the DNA TGTGCCACCAGTGTGCTAGCGGGGGGACAAGAGACCCAGTACTTC.

The chain is built from TRBV6-5 and TRBJ2-1; D not resolved. V dropped 6 bases and J dropped 5 bases, with 8 bases sitting between them. This CDR3 region has 12 residues. Germline V CDR1 and CDR2: MNHEY, SVGAGI. CDR3 in amino acids: CASSFDDNEQFF. The DNA for the CDR3 is TGTGCCAGCAGCTTTGACGACAATGAGCAGTTCTTC.

The V gene is TRBV6-2 or TRBV6-3, the J gene TRBJ1-5; the D is unclear. This CDR3 has 16 amino acids. V lost 5 bases and J lost 2, with 16 bases in between. CDR1 and CDR2 from the germline V gene are MNHEY and SVGEGT. The chain's CDR3 is CASSRTGIGGNQPQHF. CDR3 in DNA: TGTGCCAGCAGTCGTACCGGGATCGGCGGCAATCAGCCCCAGCATTTT.

The chain links TRBV4-3 to TRBJ2-7, with TRBD2 matching over 10 bases. Germline loops: CDR1 LGHNA, CDR2 YSLEER. V shed 1 base, J shed 1 base, and the junction held 16 bases outside the gene matches. The CDR3 consists of 20 residues. The CDR3 reads CASSQVPSTSGTYSSYEQYF. In DNA form, the CDR3 reads TGCGCCAGCAGCCAAGTTCCATCAACTAGCGGGACCTATTCTTCCTACGAGCAGTACTTC.

The chain is built from TRBV30 and TRBJ2-7; TRBD2 might be the D (5 bases). CDR1 and CDR2 from the germline V gene are GTSNPN and SVGIG (reference sequence). The CDR3 extends over 14 amino acids. V was cut by 4 bases and J by 3 bases, with 16 bases left in between. CDR3 in amino acids: CAWTSRESIYEQYF. The CDR3 nucleotides read TGTGCCTGGACTTCCCGGGAATCAATCTACGAGCAGTACTTC.

The CDR3, as DNA: TGCAGCGTTGTCGGCTCAGGTGGTGGCCATGAGCAGTTCTTC. Translation: CSVVGSGGGHEQFF. The chain is built from TRBV29-1 and TRBJ2-1; D not resolved. Germline V gene lookup returns CDR1 SQVTM and CDR2 ANQGSEA. The V end was cut by 4 bases, the J end by 8 bases, with 18 bases between. This CDR3 has 14 residues.

The genes are TRBV29-1 and TRBJ1-2, with D possibly being TRBD1 (5 bases). Germline V gives CDR1 SQVTM, CDR2 ANQGSEA. Trimming stripped 2 bases from V and 0 bases from J, with 10 bases between. This CDR3 spans 14 amino acids. The chain's CDR3 is CSVELRQTNYGYTF. Written as DNA, the CDR3 is TGCAGCGTTGAATTAAGACAGACTAACTATGGCTACACCTTC.

The chain is built from TRBV6-1 and TRBJ1-2; maybe TRBD1 (6 bases). CDR3 length: 14 amino acids. Between the trimmed V and J ends, which lost 2 bases and 2 bases, there was a span of 9 bases. Germline CDR1 and CDR2: MNHNS and SASEGT. The CDR3, as DNA: TGTGCCAGCAGTGAACACAGGGAAAACTATGGCTACACCTTC. Amino acids: CASSEHRENYGYTF.

The chain combines TRBV27 with TRBJ1-5; a possible D gene is TRBD1 (6 bases). V gave up 5 bases and J gave up 1 base, with 12 bases separating them. Germline V gene data show CDR1 as MNHEY and CDR2 as SMNVEV (reference sequence). The CDR3 length is 15 residues. CDR3 DNA sequence: TGTGCCAGCAGTGTCAGGGGTTTCAGCAATCAGCCCCAGCATTTT. Translated: CASSVRGFSNQPQHF.

The rearrangement uses TRBV2 and TRBJ2-7, with 9 bases aligning to TRBD2. The junction had 4 bases not matched to a gene; V was cut back by 2 bases and J by 2 bases. The CDR3 consists of 15 residues. Germline CDR1 SNHLY, CDR2 FYNNEI. The CDR3 protein is CASSETSGLTYEQYF. The CDR3 DNA sequence: TGTGCCAGCAGTGAAACTAGCGGGCTCACCTACGAGCAGTACTTC.

The chain combines TRBV20-1 with TRBJ2-3; 10 nucleotides match TRBD1. Germline CDR1 reads DFQATT; CDR2 reads SNEGSKA (reference sequence). CDR3 length equals 16 residues. V gave up 3 bases and J gave up 2 bases; unmatched junction bases: 8. The CDR3 loop is CSASPDDRGPTDTQYF. CDR3 nucleotides: TGCAGTGCTAGTCCCGATGACAGGGGGCCCACAGATACGCAGTATTTT.

This clone has just a few counts. The CDR3 bases are TGTGCCAGCAGCTTAGACACAAACTATGGCTACACCTTC. It specifies CASSLDTNYGYTF. The chain uses TRBV7-2 and TRBJ1-2; D is unresolved. The germline V gene has CDR1 SGHTA and CDR2 FQGNSA. The CDR3 consists of 13 residues. With 1 base removed from V and 2 bases from J, the gap between germline ends came to 5 bases.

The sample holds a few counts of this clone. Germline and junction disagree at one end, which may indicate a read error. This chain connects TRBV11-2 to TRBJ2-1; D uncertain. The germline gives CDR1 SGHAT, CDR2 FQNNGV. The CDR3 has 13 residues. The CDR3 nucleotides are TGTGCCAGCAGCGTAGACATGTCGAATGAGCAGTTCTTC. Translation: CASSVDMSNEQFF.

The genes are TRBV28 and TRBJ2-1, with a tentative D call TRBD2 (6 bases). The CDR3 length is 15 residues. V shed 3 bases and J shed 5 bases, with 14 bases lying between them. The germline V gene has CDR1 MDHEN and CDR2 SYDVKM. The CDR3 nucleotides read TGTGCCAGCAGTTTGCCTAGCGAAGCAAACAATGAGCAGTTCTTC. This encodes CASSLPSEANNEQFF. Variable domain in full (rest from reference TRBV28 and TRBJ2-1): DVKVTQSSRYLVKRTGEKVFLECVQDMDHENMFWYRQDPGLGLRLIYFSYDVKMKEKGDIPEGYSVSREKKERFSLILESASTNQTSMYLCASSLPSEANNEQFFGPGTRLTVL.

This sequence joins TRBV5-4 and TRBJ1-1; no clear D. CDR3 size: 14 residues. Trimming stripped 0 bases from V and 5 bases from J, with 11 bases between. The germline V gene has CDR1 SGHNT and CDR2 YYREEE (reference sequence). The CDR3 region has the DNA TGTGCCAGCAGCTTGGCCGAAGGGCTTACTGAAGCTTTCTTT. Translating it yields CASSLAEGLTEAFF.

V gene TRBV13 combines with J gene TRBJ2-3; maybe TRBD1 (5 bases). There are 18 residues in the CDR3. The V end lost 6 bases, the J end lost 0 bases, and 22 bases lay between the germline ends. Germline V gives CDR1 PRHDT, CDR2 FYEKMQ (reference sequence). The CDR3 here is CASSEGVGWGISTDTQYF. Written as DNA, the CDR3 is TGTGCCAGCAGTGAAGGGGTAGGGTGGGGAATTAGCACAGATACGCAGTATTTT.

The chain has TRBV15 and TRBJ1-4, with TRBD1 as a possible D gene (5 bases). CDR3 length equals 16 residues. CDR1 LNHNV and CDR2 YYDKDF come from the germline V gene (reference sequence). V gave up 0 bases and J gave up 10 bases, with 18 bases separating them. The CDR3 coding sequence is TGTGCCACCAGCAGAGATCGTTTCGGGAGGGGCGGAAAACTGTTTTTT. It is translated as CATSRDRFGRGGKLFF.

J is TRBJ2-7 and V is TRBV5-4, with 10 bases aligning to TRBD2. The CDR3 runs to 14 residues. Trimming took 4 bases from V and 7 from J; bases not matched to a gene: 8. CDR1 is SGHNT and CDR2 is YYREEE in the germline V gene (reference sequence). The CDR3 reads CASSGPGLASEQYF. Here the CDR3 DNA reads TGTGCCAGCAGCGGACCGGGACTAGCGTCTGAGCAGTACTTC.

This chain uses TRBV6-5 with TRBJ2-5; D not certain. This CDR3 spans 12 amino acids. V was pared by 5 bases and J by 6 bases, with 10 bases between. CDR1 and CDR2 from the germline V gene are MNHEY and SVGAGI. The CDR3 nucleotides are TGTGCCAGCAGTACGGCTCTGAAGACCCAGTACTTC. This encodes CASSTALKTQYF.

A word on this clone: A junction boundary mismatches the germline segment, possibly from a read error. The J gene is TRBJ2-7, the V gene TRBV29-1; TRBD2 aligns across 9 bases. Germline CDR1 reads SQVTM; CDR2 reads ANQGSEA. The CDR3 spans 14 residues. In nucleotides, the CDR3 is TGCAGCGCTGAATTAGCGGGAGTTAAGTACGAGCAGTACTTC. This sequence encodes CSAELAGVKYEQYF.

J is TRBJ2-5 and V is TRBV29-1, with D possibly being TRBD1 or TRBD2 (5 bases each). V shed 7 bases and J shed 5 bases, with 17 bases lying between them. The germline V gene has CDR1 SQVTM and CDR2 ANQGSEA. The CDR3 consists of 13 residues. Here the CDR3 reads CSAEGLGRETQYF. The CDR3 DNA sequence: TGCAGCGCCGAGGGGCTGGGGCGGGAGACCCAGTACTTC.

CDR3 sequence reads: CAWTRGVGNTIYF. The CDR3 DNA follows: TGTGCCTGGACCAGGGGTGTTGGAAACACCATATATTTT. The J gene is TRBJ1-3, the V gene TRBV30; D is perhaps TRBD1 (6 bases). CDR1 is GTSNPN and CDR2 is SVGIG in the germline V gene (reference sequence). CDR3 size: 13 residues. Deletions cut 4 bases from V and 3 bases from J, with 10 bases between.

CDR3 residues: CASSVGLATYNEQFF. The CDR3 DNA is TGTGCCAGCAGTGTCGGACTAGCGACCTACAATGAGCAGTTCTTC. The gene calls are TRBV2 and TRBJ2-1; 9 bases line up with TRBD2. With 4 bases clipped from V and 2 bases from J, the junction kept 3 bases outside the gene matches. Germline V gene sequence: CDR1 SNHLY, CDR2 FYNNEI. There are 15 residues in the CDR3.

This chain connects TRBV3-1 (or the pseudogene TRBV3-2) to TRBJ1-3; D gene ambiguous. This CDR3 has 17 residues. Germline loops: CDR1 LGHDT, CDR2 YNNKEL (reference sequence). The V and J ends lost 2 bases and 0 bases respectively, with 14 bases between them. The CDR3 bases are TGTGCCAGCAGCCAATTAATCGGGCCGTGCTCTGGAAACACCATATATTTT. Protein sequence: CASSQLIGPCSGNTIYF.

This clone appeared once. V and J are TRBV4-1 and TRBJ1-5; TRBD1 might be the D (5 bases). The V and J ends lost 0 bases and 1 base respectively, with 7 bases between them. Per the germline V gene, CDR1 is MGHRA and CDR2 is YSYEKL. The length of the CDR3 is 15 residues. The CDR3 nucleotides read TGCGCCAGCAGCCAAGATGGGGCGAGCAATCAGCCCCAGCATTTT. Amino acids: CASSQDGASNQPQHF.